The source of this T cell receptor (beta chain) is a study of blood T cell repertoires in COVID-19. J lost 5 bases, V lost 1 base, and 11 bases had no gene match. CDR1 and CDR2 (germline): SGHRS, YFSETQ. This CDR3 has 16 amino acids. Libraries were prepared by immunoSEQ multiplex PCR; TCRdb keeps only in-frame clonotypes and omits some of them. The profile shows about 280,000 clones, roughly 85% of them singletons. This sequence was found in a man over 45 with active or convalescent COVID-19. This chain connects TRBV5-1 to TRBJ2-5, with 7 bases fitting TRBD2. Sequenced sample: peripheral blood. CDR3 sequence reads: CASSLQPAGYAETQYF. The CDR3 DNA reads as TGCGCCAGCAGCTTGCAGCCAGCGGGATACGCGGAGACCCAGTACTTC. The variable domain in full, completed from reference TRBV5-1 and TRBJ2-5, reads KAGVTQTPRYLIKTRGQQVTLSCSPISGHRSVSWYQQTPGQGLQFLFEYFSETQRNKGNFPGRFSGRQFSNSRSEMNVSTLELGDSALYLCASSLQPAGYAETQYFGPGTRLLVL.